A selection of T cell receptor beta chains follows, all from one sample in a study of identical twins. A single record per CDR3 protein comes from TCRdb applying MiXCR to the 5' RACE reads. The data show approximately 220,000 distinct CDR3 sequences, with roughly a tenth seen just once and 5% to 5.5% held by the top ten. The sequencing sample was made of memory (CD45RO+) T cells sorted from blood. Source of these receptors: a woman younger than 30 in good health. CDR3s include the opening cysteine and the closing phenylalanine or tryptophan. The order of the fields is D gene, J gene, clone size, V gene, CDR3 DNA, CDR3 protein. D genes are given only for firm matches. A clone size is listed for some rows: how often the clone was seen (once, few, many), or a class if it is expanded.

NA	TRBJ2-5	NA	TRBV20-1	TGCAGTGCTCAAGCGGGCCCCTCCCAAGAGACCCAGTACTTC	CSAQAGPSQETQYF
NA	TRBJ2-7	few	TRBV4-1	TGCGCCAGCAGCCAGTCGTCAGCCTCCATCGAGCAGTACTTC	CASSQSSASIEQYF
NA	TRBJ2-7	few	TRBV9	TGTGCCAGCAGCGTAGGGCCAGAATACGAGCAGTACTTC	CASSVGPEYEQYF
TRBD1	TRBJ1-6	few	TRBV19	TGTGCCAGTAGCGACCGGGACAGGGGACCACCCCTCCACTTT	CASSDRDRGPPLHF
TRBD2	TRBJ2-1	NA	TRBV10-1	TGCGCCAGCAGTACGACGACTAGCGGGGGTAGCAATGAGCAGTTCTTC	CASSTTTSGGSNEQFF
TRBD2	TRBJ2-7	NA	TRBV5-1	TGCGCCAGCAGCGTATTAGCGGGAGGGGGAGAGCAGTACTTC	CASSVLAGGGEQYF
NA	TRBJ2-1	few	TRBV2	TGTGCCAGCAAAACGGACTACAATGAGCAGTTCTTC	CASKTDYNEQFF
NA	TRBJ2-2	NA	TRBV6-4	TGTGCCAGCAGTGGACAGTACAACACCGGGGAGCTGTTTTTT	CASSGQYNTGELFF
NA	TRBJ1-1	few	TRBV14	TGTGCCAGCAGCCATGGGGAATCTGAAGCTTTCTTT	CASSHGESEAFF
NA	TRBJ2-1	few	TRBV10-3	TGTGCCATCAGTCACTTTAGAGGTAGCTCCTACAATGAGCAGTTCTTC	CAISHFRGSSYNEQFF
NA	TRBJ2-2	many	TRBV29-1	TGCAGCGTTGGTTGGGGGACCGGGGAGCTGTTTTTT	CSVGWGTGELFF
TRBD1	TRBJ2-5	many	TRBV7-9	TGTGCCAGCCGCCCCGGGACAGTCCAAGAGACCCAGTACTTC	CASRPGTVQETQYF
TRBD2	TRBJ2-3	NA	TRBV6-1	TGTGCCAGCATACCTGCTAGGGGAGCGGGAGCCACAGATACGCAGTATTTT	CASIPARGAGATDTQYF
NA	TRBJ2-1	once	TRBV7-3	TGTGCCAGCAGCCGCAGCCCGGGCGGGAATGAGCAGTTCTTC	CASSRSPGGNEQFF
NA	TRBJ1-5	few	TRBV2	TGTGCCAGCACTAAGGGCAATCAGCCCCAGCATTTT	CASTKGNQPQHF
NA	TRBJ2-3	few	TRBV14	TGTGCCAGCAGCGGAGCGAGACACACAGATACGCAGTATTTT	CASSGARHTDTQYF
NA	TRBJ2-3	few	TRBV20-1	TGCAGTGCTAAAAGATTTAGCGGAGGCACAGATACGCAGTATTTT	CSAKRFSGGTDTQYF
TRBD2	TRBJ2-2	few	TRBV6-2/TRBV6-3	TGTGCCAGCAGTGAAACTAGCGAGAACACCGGGGAGCTGTTTTTT	CASSETSENTGELFF
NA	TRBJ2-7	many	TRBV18	TGTGCCAGCTCAACAGGACGGTTCTACGAGCAGTACTTC	CASSTGRFYEQYF
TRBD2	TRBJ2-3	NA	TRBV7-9	TGTGCCAGCAGCTTCCCGTTCGGGACTAGCGGGAGGGATACGCAGTATTTT	CASSFPFGTSGRDTQYF
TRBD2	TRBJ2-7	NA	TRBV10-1	TGCGCCAGCAGCCTAGCGGGAGTCAACGAGCAGTACTTC	CASSLAGVNEQYF